One and the same sample provided the 17 T cell receptor beta chains below, sequenced in a study of regulatory T cells in long-lasting Graves disease. Relying on iRepertoire HTBI primers and Arm-PCR of CDR3 regions, the team built TCR beta libraries. From the multiplex PCR reads, TCRdb called clonotypes with MiXCR, one entry per CDR3 protein. In the table there are about 430,000 distinct CDR3 sequences, 15% of which are singletons. Noted time point: newly diagnosed GD, antithyroid drugs for less than 3 months. Making the TCR library involved RNA that had been extracted from PBMCs. These data also formed part of another study, on T cells in Graves' hyperthyroidism and ophthalmopathy.

The sequencing used peripheral blood mononuclear cells (PBMCs), collected at new diagnosis, from a patient treated with antithyroid drugs. The receptors shown here come from a woman in her forties with Graves disease.

Concerning this clonotype: The junction and the germline gene differ at one end; a read error may be behind it. V usage is TRBV6-2 or TRBV6-3 and J usage is TRBJ2-1; maybe TRBD2 (7 bases). Germline assignment: CDR1 MNHEY and CDR2 SVGEGT. The CDR3 is 18 amino acids. The CDR3 bases are TGTGCCACCTACGGGGGGCGGTTACTTAACAGCTCCTACAATGAGCGGTTCTTC. Translated: CATYGGRLLNSSYNERFF.

The table lists this clonotype with a few counts. The rearrangement joins TRBV6-1 to TRBJ2-7; 7 nucleotides line up with TRBD1. V gave up 6 bases and J gave up 3 bases; unmatched junction bases: 8. The CDR3 length is 14 residues. Germline-derived CDR1 and CDR2 are MNHNS and SASEGT. The CDR3 loop is CASSRSGQIYEQYF. In nucleotides, the CDR3 is TGTGCCAGCAGCAGGTCGGGACAGATCTACGAGCAGTACTTC.

This clonotype has at least ten counts. In nucleotides, the CDR3 is TGTGCCAGCAGTTTATTATCCGGGACTAGCGGATCCCCGACAGATACGCAGTATTTT. It translates to CASSLLSGTSGSPTDTQYF. V and J are TRBV28 and TRBJ2-3; 11 nucleotides agree with TRBD2. The CDR3 is 19 amino acids. Trimming at V came to 1 base and at J to 3 bases, leaving 12 bases not matched to a gene. Germline assignment: CDR1 MDHEN and CDR2 SYDVKM.

This clonotype was seen repeatedly, ten times or more. V gene TRBV5-5 combines with J gene TRBJ1-1; tentative D call: TRBD1 (5 bases). V lost 6 bases and J lost 5, with 14 bases in between. The CDR3 loop spans 13 amino acids. Looked up from germline, CDR1 is SGHKS and CDR2 is YYEKEE (reference sequence). CDR3 sequence (DNA): TGTGCCAGCACAATCCAGGGAGGTACTGAAGCTTTCTTT. Its translation is CASTIQGGTEAFF.

Details on this clonotype: This may be a read error, as it is one base from a much larger clone. The chain links TRBV6-2 or TRBV6-3 to TRBJ1-2; D ambiguous. Trimming took off 2 bases at V and 6 bases at J, with 25 bases between the two ends. Germline lookup yields CDR1 MNHEY and CDR2 SVGEGT. The CDR3 extends over 18 amino acids. The CDR3 protein is CASSYLISGLWNYDGYTF. Here the CDR3 DNA reads TGTGCCAGCAGTTACCTGATTAGTGGGCTTTGGAACTATGATGGCTACACCTTC.

As concerns this clonotype: This may be a read error, as it is one base from a much larger clone. This rearrangement joins TRBV7-9 to TRBJ1-2, with TRBD1 matching 7 bases. The CDR3 length is 18 residues. Germline CDR1 SEHNR, CDR2 FQNEAQ (reference sequence). The junction had 14 bases not matched to a gene; V was cut back by 4 bases and J by 0 bases. This CDR3 is CASSSAPQGSEANYGYTF. The CDR3 DNA is TGTGCCAGCAGCTCAGCCCCACAGGGGTCGGAAGCTAACTATGGCTACACCTTC. Supplemented by reference TRBV7-9 and TRBJ1-2, the full variable domain reads DTGVSQNPRHKITKRGQNVTFRCDPISEHNRLYWYRQTLGQGPEFLTYFQNEAQLEKSRLLSDRFSAERPKGSFSTLEIQRTEQGDSAMYLCASSSAPQGSEANYGYTFGSGTRLTVV.

This chain uses TRBV4-1 with TRBJ2-5, with D possibly called TRBD1 or TRBD2 (5 bases each). The germline CDR1 and CDR2 sequences are MGHRA and YSYEKL. The V gene lost 3 bases and the J gene lost 13 bases, with 21 bases spanning the gap. The CDR3 length is 14 residues. The CDR3 loop reads CASSQVAAPGPRYF. The CDR3 nucleotides are TGCGCCAGCAGCCAGGTGGCCGCCCCGGGGCCCCGGTACTTC.

The chain combines TRBV5-1 with TRBJ1-1, with 9 bases aligning to TRBD1. The CDR3 covers 17 residues. CDR1 is SGHRS, CDR2 YFSETQ, per germline. With 0 bases clipped from V and 1 base from J, the junction kept 7 bases outside the gene matches. CDR3 coding DNA: TGCGCCAGCAGCTTGGGATACAGGGGGCGGAGGAACACTGAAGCTTTCTTT. This encodes CASSLGYRGRRNTEAFF.

The rearrangement uses TRBV7-2 and TRBJ2-7, with 9 bases matching TRBD1. With 1 base clipped from V and 7 bases from J, the junction kept 5 bases outside the gene matches. The CDR3 has 14 residues. Germline CDR1 SGHTA, CDR2 FQGNSA. CDR3 in amino acids: CASSLGDRDREQYF. In nucleotides, the CDR3 is TGTGCCAGCAGCTTAGGGGACAGGGATAGGGAGCAGTACTTC.

The chain is built from TRBV9 and TRBJ2-1; D may be TRBD2 (5 bases). The CDR3 has 15 amino acids. Between the trimmed V and J ends, which lost 4 bases and 9 bases, there was a span of 20 bases. Germline V gene data show CDR1 as SGDLS and CDR2 as YYNGEE. In DNA form, the CDR3 reads TGTGCCAGCAGCCCCTTGAGGGCCGAATTGGGTGAGCAGTTCTTC. This sequence encodes CASSPLRAELGEQFF.

The J gene is TRBJ1-1, the V gene TRBV6-1, with 8 bases lining up with TRBD1. The CDR3 sequence is 14 residues long. Germline V CDR1 and CDR2: MNHNS, SASEGT. V trimming: 6 bases; J trimming: 3 bases; junction bases outside the gene matches: 6. In DNA, the CDR3 is TGTGCCAGCAGAAATAGACAGGGGTACACTGAAGCTTTCTTT. It codes for CASRNRQGYTEAFF.

This clonotype appeared a few times. V usage is TRBV11-3 and J usage is TRBJ2-2; TRBD2 matches at 10 bases. J gave up 1 base and V 6 bases, and 5 bases lay outside the gene matches. This CDR3 spans 16 amino acids. The V gene's germline CDR1 is SGHNT and CDR2 YENEEA. CDR3 region: CASSKLAGLNTGELFF. CDR3 bases: TGTGCCAGCAGTAAACTAGCGGGATTGAACACCGGGGAGCTGTTTTTT. The full variable domain, completed using reference TRBV11-3 and TRBJ2-2, is EAGVVQSPRYKIIEKKQPVAFWCNPISGHNTLYWYLQNLGQGPELLIRYENEEAVDDSQLPKDRFSAERLKGVDSTLKIQPAELGDSAVYLCASSKLAGLNTGELFFGEGSRLTVL.

The table lists this clonotype with many counts. The chain carries TRBV2 and TRBJ1-1, with TRBD1 as a possible D gene (6 bases). Germline V gives CDR1 SNHLY, CDR2 FYNNEI. V was trimmed by 5 bases and J by 0 bases, leaving 7 bases between them. The CDR3 spans 13 residues. The CDR3 loop is CASSTGLNTEAFF. Written as DNA, the CDR3 is TGTGCCAGCAGTACAGGGTTGAACACTGAAGCTTTCTTT.

This clonotype was counted many times. The chain carries TRBV12-3 or TRBV12-4 and TRBJ1-1; D might be TRBD1 (5 bases). CDR3 length: 14 residues. The V gene lost 4 bases and the J gene lost 7 bases, with 16 bases spanning the gap. The CDR3 loop reads CASSSFSGGSEAFF. DNA of the CDR3: TGTGCCAGCAGTTCTTTCTCGGGGGGTAGTGAAGCTTTCTTT.

The chain employs TRBV30 and TRBJ2-7; 13 bases fit TRBD2. The CDR3 runs to 14 residues. In germline, CDR1 is GTSNPN, CDR2 SVGIG (reference sequence). V trimming: 7 bases; J trimming: 6 bases; junction bases outside the gene matches: 9. CDR3 in amino acids: CALTSGRPLSEQYF. Written as DNA, the CDR3 is TGTGCCTTGACTAGCGGGAGGCCCTTGAGCGAGCAGTACTTC.

The table lists this clonotype with many counts. The chain links TRBV18 to TRBJ2-5, with a tentative D call TRBD2 (6 bases). V lost 2 bases to trimming and J lost 4 bases, with 8 bases between them. This CDR3 is built from 13 residues. Germline CDR1 KGHSH, CDR2 LQKENI. The CDR3 DNA sequence: TGTGCCAGCTCACCAGGGGACTTAGAGACCCAGTACTTC. It specifies CASSPGDLETQYF.

This clonotype was seen ten or more times. The chain links TRBV12-3 or TRBV12-4 to TRBJ2-7, with 7 bases fitting TRBD1. The CDR3 spans 15 residues. Trimming cost V 1 base and J 5 bases; bases outside gene matches: 8. Written as DNA, the CDR3 is TGTGCCAGCAGTTTAGGGTCGCAGGGGGTCAACGAGCAGTACTTC. Amino acid sequence: CASSLGSQGVNEQYF.